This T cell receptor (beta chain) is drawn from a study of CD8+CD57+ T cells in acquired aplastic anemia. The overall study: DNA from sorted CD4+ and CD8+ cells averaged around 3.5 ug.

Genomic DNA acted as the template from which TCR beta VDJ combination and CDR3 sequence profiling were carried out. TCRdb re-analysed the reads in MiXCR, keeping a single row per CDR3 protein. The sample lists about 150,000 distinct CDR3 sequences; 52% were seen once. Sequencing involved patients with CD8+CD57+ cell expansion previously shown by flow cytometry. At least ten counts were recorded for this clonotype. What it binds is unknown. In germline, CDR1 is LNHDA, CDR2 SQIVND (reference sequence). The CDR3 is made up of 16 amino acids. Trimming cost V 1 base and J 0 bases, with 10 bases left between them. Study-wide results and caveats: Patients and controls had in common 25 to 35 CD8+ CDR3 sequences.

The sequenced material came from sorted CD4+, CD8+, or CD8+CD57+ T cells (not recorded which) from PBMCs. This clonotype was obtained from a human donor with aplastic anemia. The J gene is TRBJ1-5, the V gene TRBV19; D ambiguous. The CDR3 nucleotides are TGTGCCAGTAGTATAGGGCCAGCTTATAGCAATCAGCCCCAGCATTTT. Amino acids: CASSIGPAYSNQPQHF.